Below, 26 T cell receptor beta chains from the same sample are listed, as sequenced in a study of cytomegalovirus exposure and HLA in healthy donors. PCR employed 60 Vbeta and 13 Jbeta primers. Profiling relied on immunoSEQ multiplex PCR, and the TCRdb table lists in-frame clones only, not all of them. This table has about 110,000 clones, roughly two thirds appearing once. The sample taken for sequencing was PBMCs. Receptors were obtained from a woman under 40 in good health and CMV-seronegative.

This rearrangement joins TRBV6-1 to TRBJ1-5; D possibly corresponds to TRBD1 (5 bases). Germline V gene data show CDR1 as MNHNS and CDR2 as SASEGT. Trimming stripped 3 bases from V and 2 bases from J, with 14 bases between. The CDR3 loop spans 16 amino acids. CDR3 sequence (DNA): TGTGCCAGCAGTGAGCAGGGCGCGTGGGGCAATCAGCCCCAGCATTTT. Translation: CASSEQGAWGNQPQHF.

This chain joins TRBV9 and TRBJ1-1, with a possible D match to TRBD1 (6 bases). Trimming stripped 0 bases from V and 11 bases from J, with 20 bases between. The CDR3 has 15 residues. Germline V gives CDR1 SGDLS, CDR2 YYNGEE. The CDR3 DNA is TGTGCCAGCAGCGTAGAGGGCCGCGCAGGGGTGGCTGCTTTCTTT. Translated, it gives CASSVEGRAGVAAFF. Combining the CDR3 with reference TRBV9 and TRBJ1-1 gives the whole variable domain DSGVTQTPKHLITATGQRVTLRCSPRSGDLSVYWYQQSLDQGLQFLIQYYNGEERAKGNILERFSAQQFPDLHSELNLSSLELGDSALYFCASSVEGRAGVAAFFGQGTRLTVV.

This clone has a handful of counts. The rearrangement links TRBV19 to TRBJ1-2; perhaps TRBD1 as D (6 bases). Trimming cost V 1 base and J 3 bases, with 6 bases left between them. Germline V gene lookup returns CDR1 LNHDA and CDR2 SQIVND (reference sequence). The CDR3 length is 13 residues. CDR3: CASSIGQDYGYTF. The CDR3 coding sequence is TGTGCCAGTAGTATAGGACAGGACTATGGCTACACCTTC.

The chain couples TRBV6-1 to TRBJ1-1, with D hard to call. CDR1 and CDR2 from the germline V gene are MNHNS and SASEGT. This CDR3 comprises 13 residues. With 7 bases removed from V and 0 bases from J, the gap between germline ends came to 9 bases. In DNA, the CDR3 is TGTGCCAGCACGAACACCATGAACACTGAAGCTTTCTTT. Its protein product is CASTNTMNTEAFF.

This clone was seen once. This sequence joins TRBV7-8 and TRBJ1-1; 8 bases fit TRBD1. The CDR3 consists of 14 residues. The germline V gene encodes CDR1 SGHVS and CDR2 FQNEAQ. J was trimmed by 1 base and V by 5 bases; bases with no gene match: 3. CDR3 in amino acids: CASSLTGGNTEAFF. Here the CDR3 DNA reads TGTGCCAGCAGCCTTACAGGGGGGAACACTGAAGCTTTCTTT.

The gene calls are TRBV9 and TRBJ2-7; 10 nucleotides align to TRBD1. The CDR3 runs to 15 residues. With 2 bases clipped from V and 3 bases from J, the junction kept 5 bases outside the gene matches. Looked up from germline, CDR1 is SGDLS and CDR2 is YYNGEE. CDR3 residues: CASSVGGTGVYEQYF. CDR3 coding DNA: TGTGCCAGCAGCGTGGGGGGGACAGGGGTCTACGAGCAGTACTTC.

CDR3 residues: CASSYSAGGLYNEQFF. In nucleotides, the CDR3 is TGTGCCAGCAGTTACTCCGCGGGAGGGCTTTACAATGAGCAGTTCTTC. The chain is built from TRBV6-5 and TRBJ2-1, with 9 nucleotides matching TRBD2. The CDR3 contains 16 residues. Germline CDR1 MNHEY, CDR2 SVGAGI. V dropped 0 bases and J dropped 4; count of bases not matched to a gene: 4.

This clone was counted between two and nine times. The chain recombines TRBV6-1 with TRBJ1-5, with 8 bases lining up with TRBD1. Germline loops: CDR1 MNHNS, CDR2 SASEGT. CDR3 length equals 13 residues. The V and J ends lost 6 bases and 6 bases, in that order; junction bases with no gene match: 4. The DNA for the CDR3 is TGTGCCAGCAGCGGACAGGGAAGTCAGCCCCAGCATTTT. It codes for CASSGQGSQPQHF.

The CDR3 DNA follows: TGTGCCAGCAGCGCCGGGACAGAGATTCACAATGAGCAGTTCTTC. This codes for CASSAGTEIHNEQFF. The gene calls are TRBV6-4 and TRBJ2-1, with 7 bases matching TRBD1. In germline, CDR1 is MRHNA, CDR2 SNTAGT. Trimming took 6 bases from V and 5 from J; bases not matched to a gene: 10. The CDR3 loop spans 15 amino acids.

This chain joins TRBV6-6 and TRBJ2-1; TRBD1 matches 8 bases. This CDR3 has 16 amino acids. Germline values: CDR1 MNHNY, CDR2 SVGAGI (reference sequence). V trimming: 7 bases; J trimming: 8 bases; junction bases outside the gene matches: 16. This CDR3 reads CASTPRGGQGHYEQFF. The CDR3 DNA reads TGTGCCAGCACTCCCCGGGGTGGACAGGGACATTATGAGCAGTTCTTC.

CDR3 in DNA: TGTGCCAGCAGCACCCGACAGGGTGGAAAGGAGACCCAGTACTTC. Its protein product is CASSTRQGGKETQYF. The J gene is TRBJ2-5, the V gene TRBV21-1; the listed D gene, TRBD1, was not tested against the DNA. TRBV21-1 is designated a pseudogene. This CDR3 comprises 15 residues.

In this sample, this clone turned up a few times. V usage is TRBV12-5 and J usage is TRBJ2-5, with TRBD2 matching over 8 bases. This CDR3 contains 16 residues. The V gene's germline CDR1 is LGHNT and CDR2 FRNRAP. Losses at the gene ends were 3 bases for V and 1 base for J; bases not matched to a gene: 7. The CDR3 DNA follows: TGTGCTAGTGGTTTTTCCCTTACTAGCGGCCAAGAGACCCAGTACTTC. Its translation is CASGFSLTSGQETQYF.

This clone was detected once. The chain has TRBV11-1 and TRBJ2-7, with 9 bases aligning to TRBD1. V lost 5 bases to trimming and J lost 7 bases; unmatched junction nucleotides: 12. Germline CDR1 and CDR2: SGHAT and FQDESV (reference sequence). The CDR3 is 15 residues long. The CDR3 loop is CASSHTGTGFGEQYF. CDR3 bases: TGTGCCAGCAGCCACACCGGGACAGGGTTCGGGGAGCAGTACTTC.

In this sample, this clone turned up a few times. The chain recombines TRBV13 with TRBJ2-3, with 8 bases lining up with TRBD2. Trimming removed 8 bases from V and 5 bases from J; junction bases left unmatched: 9. The CDR3 consists of 14 residues. Germline V CDR1 and CDR2: PRHDT, FYEKMQ (reference sequence). The CDR3 sequence: CASLLGGTRDTQYF. CDR3 bases: TGTGCCAGCTTACTCGGCGGGACTAGAGATACGCAGTATTTT.

This clone has only a few counts. The chain couples TRBV27 to TRBJ2-3; possible D gene TRBD1, 5 bases. CDR1 is MNHEY, CDR2 SMNVEV, per germline (reference sequence). The CDR3 runs to 15 residues. Trimming cost V 3 bases and J 6 bases, with 16 bases left between them. The CDR3 DNA reads TGTGCCAGCAGTTTTTTTGGGCAGTCAGGGGATACGCAGTATTTT. Protein sequence: CASSFFGQSGDTQYF.

This clone has just a few counts. DNA for the CDR3: TGTGCCAGCAGTTACAAGGACAGGACTCAAGAGACCCAGTACTTC. This sequence encodes CASSYKDRTQETQYF. The chain joins TRBV6-5 to TRBJ2-5; 7 bases map to TRBD1. The junction had 5 bases not matched to a gene; V was cut back by 2 bases and J by 2 bases. CDR1 MNHEY and CDR2 SVGAGI come from the germline V gene. This CDR3 comprises 15 residues.

The sample holds a few counts of this clone. The gene calls are TRBV11-1 and TRBJ2-7, with D tentatively TRBD2 (6 bases). The CDR3 has 14 residues. V lost 1 base and J 2 bases, leaving 9 bases between the germline ends. From germline, CDR1 is SGHAT and CDR2 FQDESV (reference sequence). CDR3 DNA: TGTGCCAGCAGCTTAGAGGGAGGAGCCTACGAGCAGTACTTC. Translated: CASSLEGGAYEQYF.

This clone was recorded a few times. The chain is built from TRBV11-2 and TRBJ2-7; D might be TRBD1 (5 bases). Germline V CDR1 and CDR2: SGHAT, FQNNGV. CDR3 size: 19 residues. Deletions cut 7 bases from V and 2 bases from J, with 30 bases between. The CDR3 sequence: CASTFRGTGSSISTYEQYF. DNA for the CDR3: TGTGCCAGCACCTTTAGGGGCACGGGTAGCTCTATATCTACCTACGAGCAGTACTTC.

This sequence joins TRBV13 and TRBJ1-2, with 9 bases matching TRBD1. J was trimmed by 6 bases and V by 5 bases; bases with no gene match: 4. In germline, CDR1 is PRHDT, CDR2 FYEKMQ (reference sequence). CDR3 length: 13 amino acids. CDR3 in amino acids: CASSAWTGDGYTF. The CDR3 nucleotides are TGTGCCAGCAGCGCTTGGACAGGGGATGGCTACACCTTC.

This clone was seen more than once but under ten times. The chain carries TRBV19 and TRBJ2-3; 10 bases fit TRBD2. Germline trimming cut 6 bases from V and 0 bases from J; bases unmatched to any gene: 12. The germline gives CDR1 LNHDA, CDR2 SQIVND (reference sequence). This CDR3 spans 18 amino acids. CDR3 sequence: CASSINPPTSGSTDTQYF. The DNA for the CDR3 is TGTGCCAGTAGCATTAACCCGCCGACTAGCGGGAGCACAGATACGCAGTATTTT. Full variable domain (remainder filled in from reference TRBV19 and TRBJ2-3): DGGITQSPKYLFRKEGQNVTLSCEQNLNHDAMYWYRQDPGQGLRLIYYSQIVNDFQKGDIAEGYSVSREKKESFPLTVTSAQKNPTAFYLCASSINPPTSGSTDTQYFGPGTRLTVL.

The J gene is TRBJ2-4, the V gene TRBV7-3, with a possible D match to TRBD2 (6 bases). Per the germline V gene, CDR1 is SGHTA and CDR2 is FQGTGA. This CDR3 comprises 13 residues. Trimming pared 5 bases from V and 9 bases from J, leaving 14 bases between. The CDR3 DNA is TGTGCCAGCAGCCCTCGCCTCGGGGGCATTCAGTACTTC. Its protein product is CASSPRLGGIQYF.

This sequence joins TRBV6-5 and TRBJ2-3; D possibly corresponds to TRBD2 (6 bases). CDR1 is MNHEY and CDR2 is SVGAGI in the germline V gene. V was shortened by 6 bases and J by 3 bases, with 16 bases between the two germline ends. The CDR3 spans 15 residues. The CDR3 nucleotides are TGTGCCAGCAGAGCACCGGGACTGAGAACAGATACGCAGTATTTT. Protein sequence: CASRAPGLRTDTQYF.

In DNA form, the CDR3 reads TGTGCCAGCAGCTTAGAGTTGGCTAGCGAATACAATGAGCAGTTCTTC. Its translation: CASSLELASEYNEQFF. The chain combines TRBV7-6 with TRBJ2-1, with a possible D match to TRBD2 (6 bases). Germline V gene lookup returns CDR1 SGHVS and CDR2 FNYEAQ. The CDR3 loop spans 16 amino acids. Trimming pared 1 base from V and 4 bases from J, leaving 14 bases between.

This clone was counted only a few times. This sequence joins TRBV13 and TRBJ2-7; the match to TRBD2 covers 12 bases. There are 16 residues in the CDR3. Germline V gives CDR1 PRHDT, CDR2 FYEKMQ (reference sequence). The J segment lost 7 bases and the V segment lost 0 bases, leaving 7 bases of the junction unmatched. The CDR3 region is CASSLGPLAGGREQYF. The CDR3 coding sequence is TGTGCCAGCAGCTTAGGCCCGCTAGCGGGAGGGAGGGAGCAGTACTTC.

The chain combines TRBV27 with TRBJ2-2, with D possibly TRBD1 on 6 matching bases. The germline V and J ends were trimmed by 3 bases and 7 bases, with 15 bases remaining between them. The CDR3 has 15 amino acids. Germline V lookup: CDR1 MNHEY, CDR2 SMNVEV (reference sequence). The CDR3 DNA follows: TGTGCCAGCAGTTTGGTTCCAGGGGTAAGCGGGGAGCTGTTTTTT. It yields the protein CASSLVPGVSGELFF.

This sequence joins TRBV10-3 and TRBJ2-1; D perhaps matches TRBD1 (5 bases). V lost 7 bases and J lost 3, with 10 bases in between. The CDR3 consists of 13 residues. The germline V gene has CDR1 ENHRY and CDR2 SYGVKD. CDR3 nucleotide sequence: TGTGCCATCAAGGGGATCGTCTACAATGAGCAGTTCTTC. Its translation is CAIKGIVYNEQFF.